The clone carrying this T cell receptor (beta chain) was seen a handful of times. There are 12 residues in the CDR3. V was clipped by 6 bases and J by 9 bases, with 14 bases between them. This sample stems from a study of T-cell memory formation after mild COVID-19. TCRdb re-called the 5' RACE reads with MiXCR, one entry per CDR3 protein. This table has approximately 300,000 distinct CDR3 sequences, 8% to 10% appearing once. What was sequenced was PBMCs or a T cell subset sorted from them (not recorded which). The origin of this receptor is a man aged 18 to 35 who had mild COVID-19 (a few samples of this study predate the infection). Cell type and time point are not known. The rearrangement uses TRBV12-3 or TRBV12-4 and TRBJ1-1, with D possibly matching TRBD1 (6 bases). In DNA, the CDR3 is TGTGCCAGCAGACTCGAGACAGGCAAAGCTTTCTTT. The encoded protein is CASRLETGKAFF.